The 28 T cell receptor beta chains reported below all come from one sample, sequenced in a study of technical replicates of blood from a few donors. Generated by immunoSEQ multiplex PCR, the TCRdb table keeps only in-frame clones and is missing some. The data show tens of thousands of clones, 91% seen once. What was sequenced was T cells isolated from PBMCs. The receptors shown here come from a human donor in good health. Some clones in this sample may be carry-over from other donors' samples.

The V call is TRBV29-1, the J call TRBJ2-7, with 8 bases that match TRBD1. Germline-derived CDR1 and CDR2 are SQVTM and ANQGSEA. V lost 5 bases to trimming and J lost 11 bases; unmatched junction nucleotides: 11. There are 12 residues in the CDR3. CDR3 sequence: CSVRGQGIEEYF. DNA of the CDR3: TGCAGCGTTCGAGGACAGGGCATTGAGGAGTACTTC.

Comment on this clone: The junction and the germline gene differ at one end; a read error may be behind it. This chain links TRBV11-2 with TRBJ2-3, with TRBD2 identical over 7 bases. The CDR3 consists of 13 residues. Looked up from germline, CDR1 is SGHAT and CDR2 is FQNNGV. This CDR3 reads CAGEGKDTDTQYF. The DNA for the CDR3 is TGCGCGGGGGAAGGAAAGGACACAGATACGCAGTATTTT.

V is TRBV27 and J is TRBJ2-7, with a possible D match to TRBD1 (6 bases). Germline values: CDR1 MNHEY, CDR2 SMNVEV (reference sequence). This CDR3 region has 14 residues. The ends were cut back, 0 bases at V and 0 bases at J, with 6 bases in the middle. The chain's CDR3 is CASSLSDSSYEQYF. The CDR3 DNA sequence: TGTGCCAGCAGTTTATCGGACAGCTCCTACGAGCAGTACTTC.

The chain links TRBV5-6 to TRBJ2-3; no definite D call. The CDR3 is 13 amino acids. V was pared by 7 bases and J by 1 base, with 10 bases between. Looked up from germline, CDR1 is SGHDT and CDR2 is YYEEEE. The CDR3 nucleotides read TGTGCCAGCCGATCCACGGGCACAGATACGCAGTATTTT. Translating gives CASRSTGTDTQYF.

V usage is TRBV19 and J usage is TRBJ1-1, with D possibly matching TRBD1 (6 bases). The CDR3 is 14 residues long. The V gene lost 3 bases and the J gene lost 6 bases, with 14 bases spanning the gap. Germline V gene data show CDR1 as LNHDA and CDR2 as SQIVND (reference sequence). The CDR3 loop reads CASSIGTTSPEAFF. The CDR3 DNA follows: TGTGCCAGTAGTATTGGGACAACATCACCTGAAGCTTTCTTT.

This clone has just a few counts. This chain uses TRBV19 with TRBJ1-4; 7 nucleotides match TRBD1. Germline CDR1 and CDR2: LNHDA and SQIVND (reference sequence). Trimming removed 11 bases from V and 0 bases from J; junction bases left unmatched: 6. CDR3 length: 14 residues. The CDR3 DNA reads as TGTGCCGCGACCGACAGGGCAACTAATGAAAAACTGTTTTTT. Encoded protein: CAATDRATNEKLFF.

The chain is built from TRBV9 and TRBJ2-7; D gene unclear. The CDR3 totals 14 residues. Deletions cut 2 bases from V and 0 bases from J, with 9 bases between. Germline V gene data show CDR1 as SGDLS and CDR2 as YYNGEE. For the CDR3, the DNA is TGTGCCAGCAGCGTCCGTTCTAGCTCCTACGAGCAGTACTTC. Amino acids: CASSVRSSSYEQYF.

V usage is TRBV30 and J usage is TRBJ1-1; possible D gene TRBD1, 6 bases. The CDR3 is 16 residues long. Germline assignment: CDR1 GTSNPN and CDR2 SVGIG (reference sequence). The V end lost 5 bases, the J end lost 0 bases, and 19 bases lay between the germline ends. The CDR3, as DNA: TGTGCCTGGGACGGCGGGCACAGGGATATGAACACTGAAGCTTTCTTT. The encoded protein is CAWDGGHRDMNTEAFF. The full variable domain, its missing parts supplied by reference TRBV30 and TRBJ1-1, is SQTIHQWPATLVQPVGSPLSLECTVEGTSNPNLYWYRQAAGRGLQLLFYSVGIGQISSEVPQNLSASRPQDRQFILSSKKLLLSDSGFYLCAWDGGHRDMNTEAFFGQGTRLTVV.

This sequence joins TRBV18 and TRBJ2-1; 8 nucleotides match TRBD1. With 2 bases clipped from V and 0 bases from J, the junction kept 6 bases outside the gene matches. The CDR3 has 17 residues. Germline loops: CDR1 KGHSH, CDR2 LQKENI. CDR3 bases: TGTGCCAGCTCACCAACCAGGGGGCAGAGCTCCTACAATGAGCAGTTCTTC. Translation gives CASSPTRGQSSYNEQFF.

This clone was counted only a few times. The rearrangement links TRBV28 to TRBJ1-5; D is unresolved. The CDR3 runs to 14 residues. The V gene lost 2 bases and the J gene lost 3 bases, with 8 bases spanning the gap. CDR1 MDHEN and CDR2 SYDVKM come from the germline V gene. CDR3 amino acids: CASSLGQDNQPQHF. The DNA of the CDR3 is TGTGCCAGCAGTTTAGGGCAGGACAATCAGCCCCAGCATTTT.

The chain couples TRBV19 to TRBJ2-2; D uncertain. CDR1 LNHDA and CDR2 SQIVND come from the germline V gene (reference sequence). The CDR3 length is 13 residues. V shed 5 bases and J shed 4 bases, with 8 bases lying between them. The CDR3 sequence is CASSYLATGELFF. Here the CDR3 DNA reads TGTGCCAGTAGTTACCTGGCCACCGGGGAGCTGTTTTTT. The whole variable domain, filled in from reference TRBV19 and TRBJ2-2, reads DGGITQSPKYLFRKEGQNVTLSCEQNLNHDAMYWYRQDPGQGLRLIYYSQIVNDFQKGDIAEGYSVSREKKESFPLTVTSAQKNPTAFYLCASSYLATGELFFGEGSRLTVL.

This chain joins TRBV5-1 and TRBJ2-7, with D tentatively TRBD1 (8 bases). The CDR3 runs to 14 residues. Trimming removed 1 base at V and 4 bases at J, with 12 bases between. The germline CDR1 and CDR2 sequences are SGHRS and YFSETQ. The CDR3 bases are TGCGCCAGCAGCTTGACAGGGGGGGTTTACGAGCAGTACTTC. As protein: CASSLTGGVYEQYF.

The chain has TRBV5-4 and TRBJ2-5; 11 nucleotides match TRBD1. V lost 2 bases and J lost 1; bases outside the gene matches: 1. CDR3 length: 15 residues. Germline V lookup: CDR1 SGHNT, CDR2 YYREEE (reference sequence). The CDR3, as DNA: TGTGCCAGCAGCTTAGGGACAGGGGGCCAAGAGACCCAGTACTTC. This encodes CASSLGTGGQETQYF. Full variable domain (rest looked up from reference TRBV5-4 and TRBJ2-5): ETGVTQSPTHLIKTRGQQVTLRCSSQSGHNTVSWYQQALGQGPQFIFQYYREEENGRGNFPPRFSGLQFPNYSSELNVNALELDDSALYLCASSLGTGGQETQYFGPGTRLLVL.

The chain links TRBV30 to TRBJ2-1, with TRBD1 matching 9 bases. CDR3 length: 15 amino acids. With V trimmed by 3 bases and J by 7 bases, 10 bases remained unmatched. Per germline, CDR1 GTSNPN and CDR2 SVGIG (reference sequence). The CDR3 sequence: CAWRKRDRVTNEQFF. CDR3 coding DNA: TGTGCCTGGAGAAAGAGGGACAGGGTAACAAATGAGCAGTTCTTC.

The V gene is TRBV11-3, the J gene TRBJ2-5; weak D call: TRBD1 (5 bases). CDR3 size: 15 residues. Germline lookup yields CDR1 SGHNT and CDR2 YENEEA. V lost 3 bases and J lost 1, with 12 bases in between. The chain's CDR3 is CASSFQGLTQETQYF. CDR3 nucleotides: TGTGCCAGCAGCTTCCAGGGTCTAACCCAAGAGACCCAGTACTTC.

The chain is built from TRBV5-1 and TRBJ2-4; D is undetermined. Germline V gives CDR1 SGHRS, CDR2 YFSETQ. The CDR3 extends over 17 amino acids. The V end lost 2 bases, the J end lost 1 base, and 16 bases lay between the germline ends. The DNA of the CDR3 is TGCGCCAGCAGCTTTGAACCTAATCAACGGGCCAAAAACATTCAGTACTTC. It codes for CASSFEPNQRAKNIQYF.

This chain connects TRBV2 to TRBJ1-2; 9 bases map to TRBD1. The trim removed 5 bases at V and 8 bases at J, leaving 3 bases unmatched. CDR3 length: 12 amino acids. Germline CDR1 reads SNHLY; CDR2 reads FYNNEI. The CDR3 sequence: CASSTGGGGYTF. In DNA, the CDR3 is TGTGCCAGCAGTACAGGGGGCGGGGGCTACACCTTC. Together with reference TRBV2 and TRBJ1-2, the CDR3 gives the full variable domain: EPEVTQTPSHQVTQMGQEVILRCVPISNHLYFYWYRQILGQKVEFLVSFYNNEISEKSEIFDDQFSVERPDGSNFTLKIRSTKLEDSAMYFCASSTGGGGYTFGSGTRLTVV.

V gene TRBV7-3 combines with J gene TRBJ2-7, with TRBD1 as a possible D gene (5 bases). V lost 6 bases to trimming and J lost 0 bases, with 18 bases between them. The CDR3 length is 16 residues. The germline gives CDR1 SGHTA, CDR2 FQGTGA. The DNA for the CDR3 is TGTGCCAGCAGTCAAGGGGCTACGGGTAGCTCCTACGAGCAGTACTTC. The encoded protein is CASSQGATGSSYEQYF.

The chain combines TRBV28 with TRBJ2-5, with D unresolved. This CDR3 comprises 11 residues. Trimming removed 2 bases at V and 4 bases at J, with 2 bases between. Germline CDR1 reads MDHEN; CDR2 reads SYDVKM. Here the CDR3 DNA reads TGTGCCAGCAGTTTACTAGAGACCCAGTACTTC. It yields the protein CASSLLETQYF.

This chain links TRBV4-3 with TRBJ1-1, with TRBD1 matching over 11 bases. V lost 5 bases, J lost 3 bases, and 17 bases stayed unmatched. Per the germline V gene, CDR1 is LGHNA and CDR2 is YSLEER. This CDR3 has 19 amino acids. The CDR3 DNA is TGCGCCAGCAGCTCCCTTTTAAGGACAGGGGGCGAAAGGGACACTGAAGCTTTCTTT. Translated, it gives CASSSLLRTGGERDTEAFF.

This rearrangement joins TRBV6-5 to TRBJ1-2, with 7 positions matching TRBD1. The CDR3 consists of 15 residues. Germline trimming cut 6 bases from V and 4 bases from J; bases unmatched to any gene: 11. Germline loops: CDR1 MNHEY, CDR2 SVGAGI. CDR3 DNA sequence: TGTGCCAGCAGGTCTCTTTCCGGACAGGTCTATGGCTACACCTTC. Translation gives CASRSLSGQVYGYTF.

The rearrangement links TRBV4-3 to TRBJ1-1; the match to TRBD1 covers 7 bases. CDR1 LGHNA and CDR2 YSLEER come from the germline V gene. The trim removed 0 bases at V and 8 bases at J, leaving 3 bases unmatched. This CDR3 is 13 amino acids long. In nucleotides, the CDR3 is TGCGCCAGCAGCCAAGATGGGACAGCAGAAGCTTTCTTT. Encoded protein: CASSQDGTAEAFF.

This rearrangement joins TRBV27 to TRBJ2-1; TRBD1 agrees at 8 bases. Germline CDR1 reads MNHEY; CDR2 reads SMNVEV (reference sequence). V was clipped by 5 bases and J by 3 bases; unmatched bases: 6. The CDR3 covers 15 residues. The CDR3 spells CASSPWTGNYNEQFF. CDR3 coding DNA: TGTGCCAGCAGTCCATGGACAGGGAACTACAATGAGCAGTTCTTC.

This clone was recorded once. The rearrangement joins TRBV19 to TRBJ2-7, with unresolved D. Per the germline V gene, CDR1 is LNHDA and CDR2 is SQIVND (reference sequence). CDR3 length: 14 amino acids. Trimming shortened V by 3 bases and J by 0 bases, and 9 bases separated the two germline ends. In DNA form, the CDR3 reads TGTGCCAGTAGTATGTCATACTACTCCTACGAGCAGTACTTC. Its protein is CASSMSYYSYEQYF.

The gene calls are TRBV28 and TRBJ2-3; D is ambiguous. The V gene lost 2 bases and the J gene lost 4 bases, with 10 bases spanning the gap. The CDR3 sequence is 14 residues long. CDR1 is MDHEN and CDR2 is SYDVKM in the germline V gene. The CDR3: CASSLTRVSDTQYF. CDR3 bases: TGTGCCAGCAGTTTAACCCGGGTCTCAGATACGCAGTATTTT. Variable domain in full (rest from reference TRBV28 and TRBJ2-3): DVKVTQSSRYLVKRTGEKVFLECVQDMDHENMFWYRQDPGLGLRLIYFSYDVKMKEKGDIPEGYSVSREKKERFSLILESASTNQTSMYLCASSLTRVSDTQYFGPGTRLTVL.

The chain recombines TRBV14 with TRBJ1-5; no reliable D call. CDR1 is SGHDN, CDR2 FVKESK, per germline. The CDR3 sequence is 13 residues long. V was shortened by 2 bases and J by 5 bases, with 7 bases between the two germline ends. The CDR3 DNA follows: TGTGCCAGCAGCCAATCCGGGGATCAGCCCCAGCATTTT. It encodes CASSQSGDQPQHF.

The chain couples TRBV25-1 to TRBJ1-1; no definite D call. V lost 6 bases to trimming and J lost 1 base, with 18 bases between them. The CDR3 extends over 16 amino acids. The V gene's germline CDR1 is MGHDK and CDR2 SYGVNS. DNA for the CDR3: TGTGCCAGCAGAGTGTCCGGTTCTCGGGGGAACACTGAAGCTTTCTTT. It is translated as CASRVSGSRGNTEAFF.

The V gene is TRBV19, the J gene TRBJ2-7, with TRBD2 identical over 11 bases. From germline, CDR1 is LNHDA and CDR2 SQIVND (reference sequence). Unmatched junction bases numbered 10, after V lost 8 bases and J lost 1 base. This CDR3 has 16 amino acids. CDR3 protein: CASSDSGRAQSYEQYF. In DNA, the CDR3 is TGTGCCAGTTCAGATAGCGGGAGGGCCCAATCCTACGAGCAGTACTTC.